A selection of T cell receptor beta chains follows, all from one sample in a study of T cells in Graves' hyperthyroidism and ophthalmopathy. Each CDR3 protein gets one entry after TCRdb re-called the multiplex PCR reads with MiXCR. The data show roughly 360,000 distinct CDR3 sequences, with around an eighth seen just once and less than 25% held by the top ten. The source material was blood. All receptors derive from a man aged 30 to 39 with Graves' hyperthyroidism that later progressed to Graves' ophthalmopathy. CDR3s include the opening cysteine and the closing phenylalanine or tryptophan. The D gene is left open where the match is weak. Expanded clones are given a class, and other clones once, few, many or no size at all.

v_call: TRBV5-5; cdr3_length: 13; clone_size: few; d_call: -; j_call: TRBJ2-7; cdr3_aa: CASSELVRHEQYF; cdr3_nt: TGTGCCAGCAGCGAGCTTGTAAGACACGAGCAGTACTTC
v_call: TRBV6-1; cdr3_length: 16; clone_size: many; d_call: TRBD1; j_call: TRBJ1-4; cdr3_aa: CASSERLGTGEEKLFF; cdr3_nt: TGTGCCAGCAGTGAACGTCTGGGGACAGGGGAAGAAAAACTGTTTTTT
v_call: TRBV5-6; cdr3_length: 11; clone_size: few; d_call: -; j_call: TRBJ1-2; cdr3_aa: CASSSTEGYTF; cdr3_nt: TGTGCCAGCAGCTCCACGGAGGGCTACACCTTC
v_call: TRBV2; cdr3_length: 15; clone_size: many; d_call: -; j_call: TRBJ2-3; cdr3_aa: CASSEAQGGTDTQYF; cdr3_nt: TGTGCCAGCAGTGAAGCGCAAGGCGGCACAGATACGCAGTATTTT
v_call: TRBV30; cdr3_length: 11; clone_size: few; d_call: -; j_call: TRBJ2-5; cdr3_aa: CAWSVQGNSYF; cdr3_nt: TGTGCCTGGAGTGTTCAGGGTAATTCGTACTTC
v_call: TRBV11-2; cdr3_length: 14; clone_size: many; d_call: -; j_call: TRBJ2-5; cdr3_aa: CASSRGSLQETQYF; cdr3_nt: TGTGCCAGCAGCCGGGGGAGCCTCCAAGAGACCCAGTACTTC
v_call: TRBV19; cdr3_length: 16; clone_size: -; d_call: -; j_call: TRBJ2-2; cdr3_aa: CASTPIGRMGTGELFF; cdr3_nt: TGTGCCAGTACCCCAATAGGGAGAATGGGCACCGGGGAGCTGTTTTTT
v_call: TRBV11-2; cdr3_length: 15; clone_size: many; d_call: TRBD1; j_call: TRBJ2-7; cdr3_aa: CASSLGTGGKYEQYF; cdr3_nt: TGTGCCAGCAGCCTCGGGACAGGGGGCAAATACGAGCAGTACTTC
v_call: TRBV30; cdr3_length: 13; clone_size: many; d_call: -; j_call: TRBJ2-1; cdr3_aa: CAWMGALVNEQFF; cdr3_nt: TGTGCCTGGATGGGGGCGCTCGTGAATGAGCAGTTCTTC
v_call: TRBV6-1; cdr3_length: 13; clone_size: many; d_call: -; j_call: TRBJ1-5; cdr3_aa: CASTRDSNQPQHF; cdr3_nt: TGTGCCAGCACACGGGATAGCAATCAGCCCCAGCATTTT
v_call: TRBV15; cdr3_length: 17; clone_size: many; d_call: -; j_call: TRBJ1-2; cdr3_aa: CATSRNPGTSVGYGYTF; cdr3_nt: TGTGCCACCAGCAGGAATCCCGGGACATCAGTTGGCTATGGCTACACCTTC
v_call: TRBV10-3; cdr3_length: 18; clone_size: -; d_call: TRBD2; j_call: TRBJ2-5; cdr3_aa: CAISESVSGGSIQETQYF; cdr3_nt: TGTGCCATCAGTGAGTCGGTTAGCGGGGGGTCTATTCAAGAGACCCAGTACTTC
v_call: TRBV7-2; cdr3_length: 14; clone_size: many; d_call: -; j_call: TRBJ1-5; cdr3_aa: CASSSGPSNQPQHF; cdr3_nt: TGTGCCAGCAGCTCCGGACCGAGCAATCAGCCCCAGCATTTT
v_call: TRBV2; cdr3_length: 13; clone_size: many; d_call: TRBD1; j_call: TRBJ2-7; cdr3_aa: CASTLPGQGEQYF; cdr3_nt: TGTGCCAGCACCCTTCCGGGACAGGGCGAGCAGTACTTC
v_call: TRBV12-3/TRBV12-4; cdr3_length: 16; clone_size: few; d_call: -; j_call: TRBJ2-1; cdr3_aa: CASSLGGGAVVNEQFF; cdr3_nt: TGTGCCAGCAGTTTAGGGGGCGGGGCCGTTGTCAATGAGCAGTTCTTC
v_call: TRBV7-9; cdr3_length: 13; clone_size: many; d_call: -; j_call: TRBJ2-3; cdr3_aa: CASGRGRTDTQYF; cdr3_nt: TGTGCCAGCGGTCGGGGACGCACAGATACGCAGTATTTT
v_call: TRBV2; cdr3_length: 16; clone_size: many; d_call: TRBD1; j_call: TRBJ1-6; cdr3_aa: CASRSRGQSYNSPLHF; cdr3_nt: TGTGCCAGCAGATCCAGGGGGCAGTCCTATAATTCACCCCTCCACTTT
v_call: TRBV5-1; cdr3_length: 14; clone_size: -; d_call: TRBD1; j_call: TRBJ2-1; cdr3_aa: CASSYQGASNEQFF; cdr3_nt: TGCGCCAGCAGCTATCAGGGGGCAAGTAATGAGCAGTTCTTC
v_call: TRBV29-1; cdr3_length: 13; clone_size: -; d_call: -; j_call: TRBJ2-7; cdr3_aa: CSVGAGRAYEQYF; cdr3_nt: TGCAGCGTTGGAGCCGGGAGAGCCTACGAGCAGTACTTC
v_call: TRBV11-3; cdr3_length: 14; clone_size: few; d_call: -; j_call: TRBJ2-5; cdr3_aa: CASSPGRGGETQYF; cdr3_nt: TGTGCCAGCAGCCCAGGTCGGGGTGGGGAGACCCAGTACTTC